This T cell receptor beta chain is from a study of beta chain features in type 1 diabetes. Study-wide context: Across the samples, roughly 98,000,000 sorted cells were examined in total.

As every portion of the isolated RNA was reverse transcribed, the sequencing read expressed TCRB transcripts. Assay: immunoSEQ multiplex PCR; the TCRdb copy retains only in-frame clones and omits some. The repertoire holds 640,000 or so clones, with around 15% as singletons. Study conclusions and caveats: Moderate yet significant TCRB CDR3 shortening was seen in Type 1 diabetes patients in all four CD4+ subsets. In cDNA sequencing, cells with high TCR expression could be over-represented. TCRB rearrangement may or may not be influenced by HLA type; here this remained unresolved.

Trimming cost V 4 bases and J 3 bases, with 21 bases left between them. Germline CDR1 reads MNHNS; CDR2 reads SASEGT. This CDR3 region has 17 residues. Note on this clone: The antigen remains undetermined.

This TCR was sampled from a young man with type 1 diabetes. V gene TRBV6-1 combines with J gene TRBJ1-1, with D unresolved. The sample was naive CD4+ T cells from blood. CDR3 sequence (DNA): TGTGCCAGCAGTGCCGCTTTTGGTGGAGCTTTGGACACTGAAGCTTTCTTT. Translating it yields CASSAAFGGALDTEAFF.